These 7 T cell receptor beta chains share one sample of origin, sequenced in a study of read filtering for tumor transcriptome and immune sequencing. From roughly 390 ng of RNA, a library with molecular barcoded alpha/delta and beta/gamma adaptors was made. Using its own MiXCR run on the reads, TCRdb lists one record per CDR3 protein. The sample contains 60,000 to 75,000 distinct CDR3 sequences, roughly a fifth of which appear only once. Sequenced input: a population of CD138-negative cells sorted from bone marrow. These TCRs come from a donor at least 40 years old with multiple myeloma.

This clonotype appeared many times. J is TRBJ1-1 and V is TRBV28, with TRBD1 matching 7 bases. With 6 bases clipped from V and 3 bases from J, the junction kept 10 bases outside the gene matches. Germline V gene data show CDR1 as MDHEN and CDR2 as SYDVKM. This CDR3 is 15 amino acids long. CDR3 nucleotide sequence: TGTGCCAGCAGCAAAATGAGACAGGGCTACACTGAAGCTTTCTTT. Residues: CASSKMRQGYTEAFF.

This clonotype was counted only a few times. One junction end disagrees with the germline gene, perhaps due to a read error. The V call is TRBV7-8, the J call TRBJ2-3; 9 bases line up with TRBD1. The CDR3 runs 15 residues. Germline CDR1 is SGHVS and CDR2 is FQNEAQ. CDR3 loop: CASSLLSPPGQGKYF. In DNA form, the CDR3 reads TGTGCAAGCAGCTTACTTTCTCCTCCGGGACAGGGCAAGTATTTT.

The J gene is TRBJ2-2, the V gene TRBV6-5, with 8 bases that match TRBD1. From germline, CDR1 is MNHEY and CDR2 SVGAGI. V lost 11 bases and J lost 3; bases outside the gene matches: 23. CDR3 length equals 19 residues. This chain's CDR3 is CAGTPLLVGTGIHTGELFF. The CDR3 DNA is TGTGCCGGCACCCCCTTGCTCGTCGGGACAGGCATCCACACCGGGGAGCTGTTTTTT.

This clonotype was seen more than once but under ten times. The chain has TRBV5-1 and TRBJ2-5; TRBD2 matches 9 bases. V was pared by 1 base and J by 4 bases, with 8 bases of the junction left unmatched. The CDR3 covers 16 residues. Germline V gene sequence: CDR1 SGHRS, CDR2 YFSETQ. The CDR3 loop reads CASSLPAGGWRETQYF. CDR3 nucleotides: TGCGCCAGCAGCTTGCCAGCGGGAGGCTGGCGAGAGACCCAGTACTTC.

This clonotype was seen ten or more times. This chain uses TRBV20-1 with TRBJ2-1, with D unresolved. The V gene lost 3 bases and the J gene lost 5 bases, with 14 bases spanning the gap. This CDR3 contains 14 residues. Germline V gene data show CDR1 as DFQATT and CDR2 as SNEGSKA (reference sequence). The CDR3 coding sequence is TGCAGTGCTAGCCATGTAATGAACAACAATGAGCAGTTCTTC. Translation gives CSASHVMNNNEQFF.

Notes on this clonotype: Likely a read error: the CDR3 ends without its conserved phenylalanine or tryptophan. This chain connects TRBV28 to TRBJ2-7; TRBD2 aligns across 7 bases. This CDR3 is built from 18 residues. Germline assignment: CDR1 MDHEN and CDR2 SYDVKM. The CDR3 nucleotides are TGTGCCAGCAGTTTAAACCCGGGTGGCCTAGCGGACTCCCACGAGCAGTACTAC. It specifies CASSLNPGGLADSHEQYY.

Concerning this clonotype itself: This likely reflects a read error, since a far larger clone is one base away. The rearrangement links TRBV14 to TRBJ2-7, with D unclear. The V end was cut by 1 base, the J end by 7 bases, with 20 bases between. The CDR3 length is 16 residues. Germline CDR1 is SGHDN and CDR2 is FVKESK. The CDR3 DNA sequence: TGTGCCAGCAGCCAAGGCGCAGCCCGAATCTACAATGAGCAGTACTTC. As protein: CASSQGAARIYNEQYF.